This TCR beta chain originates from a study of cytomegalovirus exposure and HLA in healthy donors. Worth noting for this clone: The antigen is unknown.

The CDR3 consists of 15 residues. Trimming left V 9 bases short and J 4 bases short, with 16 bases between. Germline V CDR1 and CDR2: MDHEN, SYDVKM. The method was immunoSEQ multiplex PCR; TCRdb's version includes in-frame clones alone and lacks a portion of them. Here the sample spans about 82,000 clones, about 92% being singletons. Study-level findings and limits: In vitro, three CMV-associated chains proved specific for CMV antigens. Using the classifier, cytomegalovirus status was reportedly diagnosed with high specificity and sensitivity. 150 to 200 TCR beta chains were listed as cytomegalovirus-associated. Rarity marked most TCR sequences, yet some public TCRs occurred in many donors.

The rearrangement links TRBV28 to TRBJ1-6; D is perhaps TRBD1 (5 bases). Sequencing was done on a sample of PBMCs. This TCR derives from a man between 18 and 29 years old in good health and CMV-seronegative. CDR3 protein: CASGRGLGYNSPLHF. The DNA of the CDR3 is TGTGCCAGTGGTAGGGGATTAGGGTATAATTCACCCCTCCACTTT. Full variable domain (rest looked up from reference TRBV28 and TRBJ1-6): DVKVTQSSRYLVKRTGEKVFLECVQDMDHENMFWYRQDPGLGLRLIYFSYDVKMKEKGDIPEGYSVSREKKERFSLILESASTNQTSMYLCASGRGLGYNSPLHFGNGTRLTVT.